Listed here is a single TCR beta chain. The antigen is undetermined. The sample is drawn from a study of Ad26.COV2.S vaccination and SARS-CoV-2 variants. At the level of the study: Participant was drawn from the COV1001 Ad26.COV2.S trial arm. Donor got 5x10^10 or 1x10^11 viral particles of Ad26.COV2.S. Study-wide results and limits: Using TCR breadth and depth analyses may have led to underestimated total T cell responses. Breadth measured for non-spike TCRs was similar across vaccine and placebo recipients.

Treatment defined: around 19 received Ad26.COV2.S at low or high dose, single or two shots; a few received placebo; per-sample allocation not given. Following the first vaccine or placebo injection, samples were taken on day 63. Trimming left V 2 bases short and J 2 bases short, with 13 bases between. CDR1 is GTSNPN and CDR2 is SVGIG in the germline V gene (reference sequence). The CDR3 length is 14 residues. The protocol was immunoSEQ multiplex PCR, while the TCRdb copy is restricted to in-frame clones and leaves out a portion. The data contain around 250,000 clones, 87% of them singletons. The chain carries TRBV30 and TRBJ2-7, with D perhaps assigned TRBD1 or TRBD2 (5 bases each). The receptor was derived from a person aged 18-60 years who received the Ad26.COV2.S COVID-19 vaccine or a placebo. The specimen comprised peripheral blood, sampled in a trial of Ad26.COV2.S vaccine versus placebo. CDR3 amino acids: CAWSRWGSPYEQYF. CDR3 in DNA: TGTGCCTGGAGTAGATGGGGGAGTCCCTACGAGCAGTACTTC.